The rows below give T cell receptor beta chains drawn from one sample of a study of T cell responses to AZD1222 COVID-19 vaccine. Clones were sequenced by immunoSEQ multiplex PCR, and TCRdb holds only the in-frame ones, with some missing. The table lists 150,000 or so clones, about 87% of them singletons. The source material was peripheral blood, sampled 28 days after the second dose of the MenACWY control vaccine. Source of these receptors: an adult who received the MenACWY meningococcal vaccine as a control. The CDR3 runs from the conserved cysteine through the conserved F or W. The order of the fields is D gene, CDR3 length, V gene, CDR3 protein. D genes are given only for firm matches.

D: TRBD2; length: 15; V: TRBV7-2; CDR3: CASSPGGQVTGELFF
D: NA; length: 12; V: TRBV30; CDR3: CAGGQINYGYTF
D: TRBD1; length: 16; V: TRBV5-1; CDR3: CASSFAQGTSNSPLHF
D: NA; length: 13; V: TRBV7-2; CDR3: CASSFPNTGELFF
D: NA; length: 15; V: TRBV4-3; CDR3: CASSQDPQGNTEAFF
D: TRBD2; length: 18; V: TRBV5-3; CDR3: CARSQLERFVAGGFEQFF
D: NA; length: 14; V: TRBV5-6; CDR3: CASSLGARNEKLFF
D: NA; length: 15; V: TRBV10-3; CDR3: CAIGPGTGNTGELFF
D: NA; length: 14; V: TRBV7-2; CDR3: CASSLGVGNYGYTF
D: TRBD1; length: 14; V: TRBV25-1; CDR3: CASSEGQDDYGYTF
D: NA; length: 16; V: TRBV2; CDR3: CASSDGGRRSTDTQYF
D: TRBD1; length: 15; V: TRBV4-3; CDR3: CASSQGNRGNTEAFF
D: NA; length: 15; V: TRBV19; CDR3: CASSIGWVEGYEQFF
D: NA; length: 15; V: TRBV19; CDR3: CASSLVGYRNYGYTF
D: NA; length: 13; V: TRBV24-1; CDR3: CATRDRGNTEAFF
D: NA; length: 15; V: TRBV9; CDR3: CASSVTGYSGNTIYF
D: NA; length: 15; V: TRBV5-5; CDR3: CASSLVDGVLGGYTF
D: NA; length: 15; V: TRBV2; CDR3: CASRKDEGRNTEAFF
D: NA; length: 13; V: TRBV5-1; CDR3: CASLGRDPNEQFF
D: TRBD2; length: 15; V: TRBV5-4; CDR3: CASSLGLAGGYEQYF
D: NA; length: 14; V: TRBV7-2; CDR3: CASSHFEGARGYTF
D: NA; length: 13; V: TRBV27; CDR3: CASSSPPGGRAFF
D: NA; length: 16; V: TRBV7-2; CDR3: CASSLGGVRDHQGYTF
D: TRBD1; length: 14; V: TRBV7-2; CDR3: CASSPPGQGFEQFF